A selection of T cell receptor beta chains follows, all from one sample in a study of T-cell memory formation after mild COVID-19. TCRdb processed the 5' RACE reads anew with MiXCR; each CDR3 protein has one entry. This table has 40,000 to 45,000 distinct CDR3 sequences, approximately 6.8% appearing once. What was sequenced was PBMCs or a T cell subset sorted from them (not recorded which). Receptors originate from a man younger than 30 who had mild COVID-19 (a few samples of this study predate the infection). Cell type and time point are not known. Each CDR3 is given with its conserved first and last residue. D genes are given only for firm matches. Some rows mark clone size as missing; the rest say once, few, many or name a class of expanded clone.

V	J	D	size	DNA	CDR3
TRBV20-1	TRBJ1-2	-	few	TGCAGTGCTTTCAGACAGTCCCGGTACTATGGCTACACCTTC	CSAFRQSRYYGYTF
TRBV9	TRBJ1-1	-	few	TGTGCCAGCAGCGATGCCCCTATGAACACTGAAGCTTTCTTT	CASSDAPMNTEAFF
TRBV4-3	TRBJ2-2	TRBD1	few	TGCGCCAGCAGCCAAGATTCAGGCAGGGGGTCCGGGGAGCTGTTTTTT	CASSQDSGRGSGELFF
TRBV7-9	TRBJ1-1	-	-	TGTGCCAGCAGCTTAGGGCAGGGCAATGAAGCTTTCTTT	CASSLGQGNEAFF
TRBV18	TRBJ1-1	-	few	TGTGCCAGCTCACGGAACAGAGATACTGAAGCTTTCTTT	CASSRNRDTEAFF
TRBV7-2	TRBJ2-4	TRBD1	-	TGTGCCAGCAGCCACGGACAGGGAAAGATTCAGTACTTC	CASSHGQGKIQYF
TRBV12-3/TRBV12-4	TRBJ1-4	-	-	TGTGCCAGCAGTTTAGGACAACTTGAAAAACTGTTTTTT	CASSLGQLEKLFF
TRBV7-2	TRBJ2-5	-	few	TGTGCCAGCAGCATGGTATCACAAGAGACCCAGTACTTC	CASSMVSQETQYF
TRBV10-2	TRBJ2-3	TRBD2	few	TGCGCCAGCAAGCTAGCGGGGGGCCCAGATACGCAGTATTTT	CASKLAGGPDTQYF
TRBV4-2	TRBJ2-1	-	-	TGTGCCAGCAGCCCAGGCAGGATGGGGGGGGCCGACAATGAGCAGTTCTTC	CASSPGRMGGADNEQFF
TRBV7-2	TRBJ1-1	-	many	TGTGCCAGCAGCCTTACCGGGACTGCGAACACTGAAGCTTTCTTT	CASSLTGTANTEAFF
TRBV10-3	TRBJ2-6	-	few	TGTGCCATCAAAGGGACTGGGGCCAACGTCCTGACTTTC	CAIKGTGANVLTF
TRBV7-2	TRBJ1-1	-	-	TGTGCCAGCAGCTTAGGGGGGGCGAACACTGAAGCTTTCTTT	CASSLGGANTEAFF
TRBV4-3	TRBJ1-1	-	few	TGCGCCAGCAGCCAAGATCCAGGGTATGAAGCTTTCTTT	CASSQDPGYEAFF
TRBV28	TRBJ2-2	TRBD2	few	TGTGCCAGCAGTTACTACGGGGGGGACACCGGGGAGCTGTTTTTT	CASSYYGGDTGELFF
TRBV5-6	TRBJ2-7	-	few	TGTGCCAGCAGCCCCGGGTCCCCCTACGAGCAGTACTTC	CASSPGSPYEQYF
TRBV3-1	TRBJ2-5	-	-	TGTGCCAGCAGCCAAGAAGTTAGTATCGGGACCCAGTACTTC	CASSQEVSIGTQYF
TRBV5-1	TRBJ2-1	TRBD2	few	TGCGCCAGGGCCCGAAGACTAGCGCTAAATGAGCAGTTCTTC	CARARRLALNEQFF
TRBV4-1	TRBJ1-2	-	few	TGCGCCAGCAGCCAAGGGTGGACAGAAAACTATGGCTACACCTTC	CASSQGWTENYGYTF
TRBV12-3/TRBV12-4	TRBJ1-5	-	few	TGTGCCAGCAGTTTTGGGGGCCTCAATCAGCCCCAGCATTTT	CASSFGGLNQPQHF
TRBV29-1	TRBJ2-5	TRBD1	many	TGCAGCGTTGAAGATCCATGGGGACAGGGGGCCTGGGAGACCCAGTACTTC	CSVEDPWGQGAWETQYF
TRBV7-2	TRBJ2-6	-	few	TGTGCCAGCAGCTTAGACGTACTCAGCTCTGGGGCCAACGTCCTGACTTTC	CASSLDVLSSGANVLTF
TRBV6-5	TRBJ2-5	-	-	TGTGCCAGCAGTTACGTCGGGGGGACACTGGAGACCCAGTACTTC	CASSYVGGTLETQYF
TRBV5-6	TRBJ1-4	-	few	TGTGCCAGCAGCGGAAATCCGACAGGACCGAATGAAAAACTGTTTTTT	CASSGNPTGPNEKLFF
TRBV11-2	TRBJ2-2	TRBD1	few	TGTGCCAGCAGCTTTCCGACAGGGGGCACGAACACCGGGGAGCTGTTTTTT	CASSFPTGGTNTGELFF
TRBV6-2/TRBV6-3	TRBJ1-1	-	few	TGTGCCAGCAGTTACCCCATTCCGACAGAAAAGGGCGCCACTGAAGCTTTCTTT	CASSYPIPTEKGATEAFF
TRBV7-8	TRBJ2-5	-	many	TGTGCCAGCAGTCGAGGGGCAGCCCTGGAGACCCAGTACTTC	CASSRGAALETQYF
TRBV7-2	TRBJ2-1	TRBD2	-	TGTGCCAGCAGCCGAGTAGCGGGGGGTTCCTACAATGAGCAGTTCTTC	CASSRVAGGSYNEQFF
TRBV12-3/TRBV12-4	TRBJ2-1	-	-	TGTGCCAGCAGTGGGGGAGGTGGATACAATGAGCAGTTCTTC	CASSGGGGYNEQFF
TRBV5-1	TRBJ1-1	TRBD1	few	TGCGCCAGCAGCTTGGCCCCAGGGGGAGGCACTGAAGCTTTCTTT	CASSLAPGGGTEAFF
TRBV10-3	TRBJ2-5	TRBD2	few	TGTGCCACCCGGGACTATAAGACCCTGTACTTC	CATRDYKTLYF
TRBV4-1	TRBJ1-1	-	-	TGCGCCAGCAGCCGAGTAGCTAAAGGGGACACTGAAGCTTTCTTT	CASSRVAKGDTEAFF
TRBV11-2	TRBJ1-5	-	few	TGTGCCAGCAGCTTAGGACGGGGCCAGCCCCAGCATTTT	CASSLGRGQPQHF
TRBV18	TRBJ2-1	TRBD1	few	TGTGCCAGCTCACCTCTAGGACAGGGGACCAATGAGCAGTTCTTC	CASSPLGQGTNEQFF
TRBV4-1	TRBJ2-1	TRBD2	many	TGCGCCAGCAGCCACGGTGGGGCTAGCGGGGGGGCCGATGAGCAGTTCTTC	CASSHGGASGGADEQFF
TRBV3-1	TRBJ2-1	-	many	TGTGCCAGCAGCCAATTCCTGGGAGTCGAGCAGTTCTTC	CASSQFLGVEQFF
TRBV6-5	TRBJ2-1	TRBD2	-	TGTGCCAGCAGGGGGATGAGGACTAGCGGGAGTAATGAGCAGTTCTTC	CASRGMRTSGSNEQFF